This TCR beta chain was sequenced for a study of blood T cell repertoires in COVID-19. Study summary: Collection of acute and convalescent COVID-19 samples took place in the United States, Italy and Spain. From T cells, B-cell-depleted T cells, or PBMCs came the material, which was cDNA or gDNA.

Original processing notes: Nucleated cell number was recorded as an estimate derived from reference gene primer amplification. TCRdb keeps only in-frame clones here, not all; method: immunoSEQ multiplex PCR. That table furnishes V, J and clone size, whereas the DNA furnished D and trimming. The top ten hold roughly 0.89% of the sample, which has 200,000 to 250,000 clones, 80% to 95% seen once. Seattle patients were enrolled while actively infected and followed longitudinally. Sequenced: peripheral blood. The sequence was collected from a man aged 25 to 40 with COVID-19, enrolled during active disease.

The CDR3 reads CASRWTGGNTIYF. CDR3 DNA: TGTGCCAGCCGTTGGACAGGAGGAAACACCATATATTTT. The rearrangement uses TRBV18 and TRBJ1-3, with TRBD1 matching over 7 bases. Germline assignment: CDR1 KGHSH and CDR2 LQKENI. V shed 8 bases and J 4 bases; nucleotides not matched to a gene: 5. The CDR3 loop spans 13 amino acids.